One and the same sample provided the 27 T cell receptor beta chains below, sequenced in a study of cytomegalovirus exposure and HLA in healthy donors. 60 Vbeta and 13 Jbeta primers were used in PCR. Repertoires were generated with immunoSEQ multiplex PCR, while TCRdb's copy carries only in-frame clones and drops some. The sample has more than 60,000 clones; 60% to 80% are singletons. Sequenced input: PBMCs. All receptors come from a male donor in good health and CMV-seropositive.

J is TRBJ1-2 and V is TRBV29-1; D perhaps matches TRBD1 (5 bases). This CDR3 comprises 15 residues. The germline gives CDR1 SQVTM, CDR2 ANQGSEA. V was shortened by 1 base and J by 0 bases, with 12 bases between the two germline ends. The CDR3 protein is CSVEVGGSANYGYTF. The CDR3 DNA reads TGCAGCGTTGAAGTCGGGGGGTCCGCTAACTATGGCTACACCTTC. The entire variable domain, with the rest obtained from reference TRBV29-1 and TRBJ1-2, is as follows: SAVISQKPSRDICQRGTSLTIQCQVDSQVTMMFWYRQQPGQSLTLIATANQGSEATYESGFVIDKFPISRPNLTFSTLTVSNMSPEDSSIYLCSVEVGGSANYGYTFGSGTRLTVV.

This clone was picked up one time. V is TRBV4-1 and J is TRBJ2-7, with D perhaps TRBD1 (6 bases). The V end was cut by 3 bases, the J end by 0 bases, with 18 bases between. The CDR3 length is 17 residues. From germline, CDR1 is MGHRA and CDR2 YSYEKL. This chain's CDR3 is CASSQGGQPLGSYEQYF. In DNA, the CDR3 is TGCGCCAGCAGCCAGGGCGGACAGCCACTGGGCTCCTACGAGCAGTACTTC.

This rearrangement joins TRBV19 to TRBJ1-1; D unresolved. Germline-derived CDR1 and CDR2 are LNHDA and SQIVND (reference sequence). Between the trimmed V and J ends, which lost 3 bases and 0 bases, there was a span of 8 bases. The CDR3 has 14 residues. CDR3 residues: CASSIGLVNTEAFF. Written as DNA, the CDR3 is TGTGCCAGTAGTATTGGGCTGGTGAACACTGAAGCTTTCTTT. Variable domain in full (rest from reference TRBV19 and TRBJ1-1): DGGITQSPKYLFRKEGQNVTLSCEQNLNHDAMYWYRQDPGQGLRLIYYSQIVNDFQKGDIAEGYSVSREKKESFPLTVTSAQKNPTAFYLCASSIGLVNTEAFFGQGTRLTVV.

The chain couples TRBV7-7 to TRBJ1-6; D remains unclear. V was cut by 5 bases and J by 0 bases, with 11 bases left in between. Germline CDR1 SSHAT, CDR2 FNYEAQ (reference sequence). There are 16 residues in the CDR3. DNA for the CDR3: TGTGCCAGCAGCCATAAGCGAAGCTCCTATAATTCACCCCTCCACTTT. As protein: CASSHKRSSYNSPLHF.

The J gene is TRBJ1-4, the V gene TRBV18; 7 nucleotides agree with TRBD1. V shed 1 base and J 7 bases; nucleotides not matched to a gene: 3. The CDR3 has 14 amino acids. The germline V gene has CDR1 KGHSH and CDR2 LQKENI. The DNA of the CDR3 is TGTGCCAGCTCACCACAAAACAGGGGTGAAAAACTGTTTTTT. Translated: CASSPQNRGEKLFF.

The V gene is TRBV19, the J gene TRBJ2-1; D perhaps matches TRBD2 (6 bases). CDR1 and CDR2 (germline): LNHDA, SQIVND (reference sequence). The CDR3 has 13 amino acids. V was cut by 10 bases and J by 4 bases, with 14 bases left in between. In DNA, the CDR3 is TGTGCCACCCTGGGGGGATCGTACAATGAGCAGTTCTTC. Translation gives CATLGGSYNEQFF.

The sample holds a few counts of this clone. The CDR3 loop reads CASSPGGTDTQYF. CDR3 nucleotide sequence: TGTGCCAGCAGCCCCGGGGGCACAGATACGCAGTATTTT. This sequence joins TRBV9 and TRBJ2-3; D possibly corresponds to TRBD2 (5 bases). Trimming pared 4 bases from V and 1 base from J, leaving 7 bases between. Germline-derived CDR1 and CDR2 are SGDLS and YYNGEE. This CDR3 is built from 13 residues.

V is TRBV14 and J is TRBJ2-7, with TRBD1 as a possible D gene (6 bases). CDR1 and CDR2 (germline): SGHDN, FVKESK. This CDR3 spans 13 amino acids. V gave up 6 bases and J gave up 2 bases, with 11 bases separating them. CDR3 DNA: TGTGCCAGCAGGAGGGCAGGGGCCTACGAGCAGTACTTC. The encoded protein is CASRRAGAYEQYF.

This clone was counted between two and nine times. V usage is TRBV9 and J usage is TRBJ1-1; weak D call: TRBD1 (6 bases). CDR1 SGDLS and CDR2 YYNGEE come from the germline V gene. This CDR3 comprises 15 residues. Trimming cost V 3 bases and J 3 bases, with 15 bases left between them. As DNA, the CDR3 is TGTGCCAGCAGCGCAGACACGGGACACTACACTGAAGCTTTCTTT. It yields the protein CASSADTGHYTEAFF.

V gene TRBV27 combines with J gene TRBJ2-7; D is undetermined. Germline CDR1 reads MNHEY; CDR2 reads SMNVEV (reference sequence). The germline V and J ends were trimmed by 5 bases and 7 bases, with 18 bases remaining between them. The length of the CDR3 is 14 residues. For the CDR3, the DNA is TGTGCCAGCAGTCCGGTCCCTTCGGTGTGGGAGCAGTACTTC. This sequence encodes CASSPVPSVWEQYF.

The chain joins TRBV6-5 to TRBJ2-2; D remains ambiguous. Germline V gene lookup returns CDR1 MNHEY and CDR2 SVGAGI. The germline V and J ends were trimmed by 6 bases and 5 bases, with 13 bases remaining between them. The CDR3 extends over 14 amino acids. The CDR3 DNA follows: TGTGCCAGCAGCTACGCGCATCGAACCGGGGAGCTGTTTTTT. Translated, it gives CASSYAHRTGELFF.

The V gene is TRBV7-2, the J gene TRBJ2-7; 10 bases align to TRBD1. V was clipped by 8 bases and J by 4 bases; unmatched bases: 14. This CDR3 region has 16 residues. In germline, CDR1 is SGHTA, CDR2 FQGNSA. CDR3 residues: CASAEWGQGKGYEQYF. CDR3 DNA: TGTGCCAGCGCCGAATGGGGACAGGGGAAGGGTTACGAGCAGTACTTC.

The gene calls are TRBV28 and TRBJ1-6, with a possible D match to TRBD1 (6 bases). CDR1 and CDR2 from the germline V gene are MDHEN and SYDVKM. The germline V and J ends were trimmed by 5 bases and 9 bases, with 17 bases remaining between them. The CDR3 contains 15 residues. The CDR3 is CASSPSRGFASPLHF. In DNA, the CDR3 is TGTGCCAGCAGTCCCAGTAGGGGGTTTGCTTCACCCCTCCACTTT.

The chain carries TRBV5-1 and TRBJ2-6; perhaps TRBD1 as D (5 bases). The CDR3 has 17 residues. CDR1 SGHRS and CDR2 YFSETQ come from the germline V gene. Trimming stripped 6 bases from V and 0 bases from J, with 16 bases between. The CDR3 protein is CASTRQGDSSGANVLTF. The CDR3 DNA reads as TGCGCCAGCACCCGCCAGGGTGACAGCTCTGGGGCCAACGTCCTGACTTTC.

This chain links TRBV4-3 with TRBJ1-5; maybe TRBD1 (6 bases). This CDR3 has 20 amino acids. The germline V and J ends were trimmed by 1 base and 3 bases, with 25 bases remaining between them. Per germline, CDR1 LGHNA and CDR2 YSLEER. CDR3: CASSQGTALRGPAHNQPQHF. The CDR3 nucleotides read TGCGCCAGCAGCCAAGGGACAGCCCTCCGAGGCCCAGCCCACAATCAGCCCCAGCATTTT.

V and J are TRBV5-6 and TRBJ1-4; possibly TRBD1 for D (5 bases). The CDR3 length is 16 residues. V was shortened by 0 bases and J by 0 bases, with 9 bases between the two germline ends. Germline CDR1 is SGHDT and CDR2 is YYEEEE. The CDR3 sequence is CASSLGPGATNEKLFF. CDR3 sequence (DNA): TGTGCCAGCAGCTTGGGCCCGGGGGCAACTAATGAAAAACTGTTTTTT.

This clone was seen only once. V usage is TRBV5-1 and J usage is TRBJ1-4; D remains ambiguous. CDR3 length: 15 amino acids. Germline values: CDR1 SGHRS, CDR2 YFSETQ. V lost 5 bases and J 0 bases, leaving 11 bases between the germline ends. CDR3 nucleotide sequence: TGCGCCAGCAGACAAACAACCTCAACTAATGAAAAACTGTTTTTT. It specifies CASRQTTSTNEKLFF. Full variable domain (outside the CDR3, taken from reference TRBV5-1 and TRBJ1-4): KAGVTQTPRYLIKTRGQQVTLSCSPISGHRSVSWYQQTPGQGLQFLFEYFSETQRNKGNFPGRFSGRQFSNSRSEMNVSTLELGDSALYLCASRQTTSTNEKLFFGSGTQLSVL.

This chain links TRBV7-3 with TRBJ2-5; possible D gene TRBD1, 6 bases. The CDR3 extends over 13 amino acids. The germline gives CDR1 SGHTA, CDR2 FQGTGA. Trimming stripped 5 bases from V and 2 bases from J, with 9 bases between. The CDR3 loop reads CASSEGQQETQYF. The CDR3 bases are TGTGCCAGCAGCGAAGGACAGCAAGAGACCCAGTACTTC.

This clone has only one observation. The chain employs TRBV18 and TRBJ1-6, with D hard to call. This CDR3 contains 17 residues. Looked up from germline, CDR1 is KGHSH and CDR2 is LQKENI. V gave up 0 bases and J gave up 0 bases, with 9 bases separating them. The CDR3 DNA follows: TGTGCCAGCTCACCACCGCCGGGGAGCTCCTATAATTCACCCCTCCACTTT. Protein: CASSPPPGSSYNSPLHF.

The CDR3: CASSLNRGLMNTEAFF. CDR3 DNA: TGTGCCAGCAGTTTAAACAGGGGGCTAATGAACACTGAAGCTTTCTTT. V and J are TRBV28 and TRBJ1-1; 9 positions match TRBD1. CDR3 length: 16 amino acids. J was trimmed by 0 bases and V by 2 bases; bases with no gene match: 4. CDR1 is MDHEN and CDR2 is SYDVKM in the germline V gene.

This clone showed up just once. This rearrangement joins TRBV7-9 to TRBJ2-5; the D is unclear. Trimming took off 1 base at V and 5 bases at J, with 11 bases between the two ends. From germline, CDR1 is SEHNR and CDR2 FQNEAQ (reference sequence). The CDR3 has 14 amino acids. This chain's CDR3 is CASSLELTRETQYF. In nucleotides, the CDR3 is TGTGCCAGCAGCTTAGAGCTTACGAGGGAGACCCAGTACTTC.

V gene TRBV6-5 combines with J gene TRBJ2-5, with D perhaps matching TRBD2 (6 bases). The V end was cut by 6 bases, the J end by 2 bases, with 16 bases between. The CDR3 extends over 15 amino acids. Germline assignment: CDR1 MNHEY and CDR2 SVGAGI. The chain's CDR3 is CASRRLMGGQETQYF. In DNA form, the CDR3 reads TGTGCCAGCAGACGACTCATGGGGGGACAAGAGACCCAGTACTTC.

This clone was seen a handful of times. The chain carries TRBV6-5 and TRBJ1-6; unclear D gene. Germline assignment: CDR1 MNHEY and CDR2 SVGAGI. V was shortened by 2 bases and J by 7 bases, with 12 bases between the two germline ends. The CDR3 spans 15 residues. The CDR3 loop is CASSYGQTLNSPLHF. The CDR3 region has the DNA TGTGCCAGCAGTTACGGGCAGACCTTAAATTCACCCCTCCACTTT.

V usage is TRBV13 and J usage is TRBJ1-3, with D unresolved. Trimming shortened V by 2 bases and J by 3 bases, and 5 bases separated the two germline ends. The CDR3 is 13 amino acids. The germline V gene encodes CDR1 PRHDT and CDR2 FYEKMQ (reference sequence). CDR3 protein: CASSLLNGNTIYF. DNA for the CDR3: TGTGCCAGCAGCTTACTAAATGGAAACACCATATATTTT. Looking up the rest from reference TRBV13 and TRBJ1-3 gives the full variable domain: AAGVIQSPRHLIKEKRETATLKCYPIPRHDTVYWYQQGPGQDPQFLISFYEKMQSDKGSIPDRFSAQQFSDYHSELNMSSLELGDSALYFCASSLLNGNTIYFGEGSWLTVV.

The chain uses TRBV30 and TRBJ1-1; TRBD1 might be the D (5 bases). Looked up from germline, CDR1 is GTSNPN and CDR2 is SVGIG (reference sequence). This CDR3 spans 13 amino acids. The V end lost 7 bases, the J end lost 0 bases, and 12 bases lay between the germline ends. CDR3 nucleotide sequence: TGTGCCTCATTCCGGGACTTGAACACTGAAGCTTTCTTT. The encoded protein is CASFRDLNTEAFF.

The V call is TRBV6-1, the J call TRBJ2-5; 8 bases are shared with TRBD2. Germline values: CDR1 MNHNS, CDR2 SASEGT. V lost 7 bases and J lost 2; bases outside the gene matches: 12. CDR3 length: 16 amino acids. CDR3 amino acids: CASTDGSSGGQETQYF. CDR3 DNA sequence: TGTGCCAGCACTGACGGCTCGAGCGGGGGACAAGAGACCCAGTACTTC.

The chain uses TRBV10-3 and TRBJ1-2, with a tentative D call TRBD1 (5 bases). CDR1 and CDR2 from the germline V gene are ENHRY and SYGVKD. Trimming took 1 base from V and 5 from J, leaving 8 bases between them. The CDR3 is 13 amino acids. The CDR3 DNA is TGTGCCATCAGTGAGTGGCAGGGATATGGCTACACCTTC. Amino acids: CAISEWQGYGYTF.